This is a list of T cell receptor beta chains from one sample in a study of blood T cells in healthy people across ages. MiXCR, run by TCRdb on the 5' RACE reads, gives a single entry per CDR3 protein. The sample holds about 670,000 distinct CDR3 sequences, approximately 52% seen once. Material: blood. These receptors were taken from a woman at least 80 years old in good health. Each CDR3 is given with its conserved first and last residue. D genes are given only for firm matches. Size is omitted from some rows. Given values are once, few, many or a class for expanded clones.

abundance,d_gene,j_gene,v_gene,CDR3aa,CDR3nt
few,.,TRBJ2-3,TRBV20-1,CSQLGGALGTDTQYF,TGCAGTCAACTGGGGGGGGCCCTTGGCACAGATACGCAGTATTTT
.,.,TRBJ1-2,TRBV2,CASSAQTRTNGYTF,TGTGCCAGCAGTGCCCAGACGAGGACGAACGGCTACACCTTC
many,.,TRBJ1-2,TRBV12-3/TRBV12-4,CASSPGLGYGYTF,TGTGCCAGCAGTCCCGGTTTGGGCTATGGCTACACCTTC
few,.,TRBJ1-5,TRBV12-3/TRBV12-4,CASSFGGAAATQPQHF,TGTGCCAGCAGTTTCGGCGGCGCTGCCGCGACTCAGCCCCAGCATTTT
few,.,TRBJ1-1,TRBV12-3/TRBV12-4,CASSSEGEGREAFF,TGTGCCAGCAGTTCTGAGGGTGAGGGGCGGGAAGCTTTCTTT
.,TRBD2,TRBJ2-3,TRBV3-1,CASSQITAGGPDTQYF,TGTGCCAGCAGCCAGATTACAGCGGGAGGGCCAGATACGCAGTATTTT
.,.,TRBJ1-1,TRBV4-1,CTSSQRGGTEAFF,TGCACCAGCAGCCAGCGGGGAGGAACTGAAGCTTTCTTT
many,.,TRBJ2-6,TRBV27,CASSFTRPSGANVLTF,TGTGCCAGCAGTTTTACCAGGCCTTCTGGGGCCAACGTCCTGACTTTC
few,.,TRBJ1-2,TRBV15,CATSRDGGLYGYTF,TGTGCCACCAGCAGAGATGGGGGGCTGTATGGCTACACCTTC
many,.,TRBJ2-3,TRBV5-1,CASSLGRTISDTQYF,TGCGCCAGCAGCTTGGGGCGAACTATTTCAGATACGCAGTATTTT
few,.,TRBJ2-5,TRBV29-1,CSVGGTRETQYF,TGCAGCGTTGGGGGGACCCGAGAGACCCAGTACTTC
.,.,TRBJ1-4,TRBV2,CASSETTATNEKLFF,TGTGCCAGCAGTGAAACCACAGCGACTAATGAAAAACTGTTTTTT
.,TRBD2,TRBJ2-1,TRBV20-1,CSARDLGGSSYNEQFF,TGCAGTGCTAGAGATCTGGGCGGGAGCTCCTACAATGAGCAGTTCTTC
.,.,TRBJ1-1,TRBV29-1,CSVVLMNTEAFF,TGCAGCGTTGTTTTAATGAACACTGAAGCTTTCTTT
many,TRBD2,TRBJ2-1,TRBV24-1,CATSLSAGGRYNEQFF,TGTGCCACCAGCCTTTCAGCGGGAGGGCGATACAATGAGCAGTTCTTC
many,TRBD1,TRBJ2-5,TRBV5-8,CASSLMTGYQETQYF,TGTGCCAGCAGCCTTATGACAGGGTACCAAGAGACCCAGTACTTC
once,TRBD2,TRBJ2-7,TRBV10-2,CASKGLVSNEQYF,TGCGCCAGCAAGGGACTAGTGAGCAACGAGCAGTACTTC
few,.,TRBJ1-1,TRBV5-1,CASSLGADAEAFF,TGCGCCAGCAGCTTGGGGGCCGACGCTGAAGCTTTCTTT
many,TRBD2,TRBJ2-3,TRBV29-1,CSATRSGGALDTQYF,TGCAGCGCCACTAGGAGCGGGGGAGCCTTAGATACGCAGTATTTT
.,.,TRBJ2-4,TRBV15,CATSRDGGLGDIQYF,TGTGCCACCAGCAGAGATGGGGGCCTCGGGGACATTCAGTACTTC
few,.,TRBJ2-3,TRBV7-3,CASSLTLSTDAQYF,TGTGCCAGCAGCTTAACCCTAAGCACAGATGCGCAGTATTTT
many,TRBD2,TRBJ2-3,TRBV18,CASSPMVAGVTDTQYF,TGTGCCAGCTCACCCATGGTGGCGGGGGTGACAGATACGCAGTATTTT
.,.,TRBJ2-3,TRBV3-1,CASSQDLRLGGDTQYF,TGTGCCAGCAGCCAAGATCTGAGGCTCGGGGGAGATACGCAGTATTTT
many,.,TRBJ1-2,TRBV29-1,CSVEDTVSDYGYTF,TGCAGCGTTGAAGACACAGTGTCTGACTATGGCTACACCTTC